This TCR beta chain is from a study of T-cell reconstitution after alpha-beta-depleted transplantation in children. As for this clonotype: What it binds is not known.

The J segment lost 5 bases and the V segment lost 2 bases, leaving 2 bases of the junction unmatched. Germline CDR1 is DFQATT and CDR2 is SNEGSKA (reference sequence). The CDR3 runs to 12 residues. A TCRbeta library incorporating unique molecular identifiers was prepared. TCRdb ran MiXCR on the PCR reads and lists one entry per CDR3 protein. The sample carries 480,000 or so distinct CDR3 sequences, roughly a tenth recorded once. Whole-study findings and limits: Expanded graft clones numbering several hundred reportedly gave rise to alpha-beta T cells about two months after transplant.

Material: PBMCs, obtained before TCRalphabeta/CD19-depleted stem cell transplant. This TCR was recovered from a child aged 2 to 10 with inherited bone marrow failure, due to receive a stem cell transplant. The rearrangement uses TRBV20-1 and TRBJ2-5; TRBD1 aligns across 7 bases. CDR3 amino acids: CSARRQGETQYF. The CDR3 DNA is TGCAGTGCTAGAAGACAGGGTGAGACCCAGTACTTC.